The clone carrying this T cell receptor (beta chain) was recorded once. The antigen is undetermined. Assay used: immunoSEQ multiplex PCR; TCRdb lists only in-frame clones, some missing. The repertoire holds 25,000 to 35,000 clones, with less than 80% as singletons. Described time point: cycle 4 day 1 (C4D1), after 6 weeks of nivolumab. Relapse after autologous stem cell transplantation occurred in every patient, and brentuximab vedotin exposure varied. Negative magnetic selection isolated CD4+ T cells from thawed PBMCs. This specimen belongs to a study of PD-1 blockade in classical Hodgkin lymphoma. In the study overall: Nivolumab was given intravenously to patients at 3 mg/kg every 2 weeks. Whole-study findings and limits: Patients starting nivolumab under 1 year after ASCT were excluded.

The germline CDR1 and CDR2 sequences are SGDLS and YYNGEE. There are 15 residues in the CDR3. The trim removed 3 bases at V and 5 bases at J, leaving 9 bases unmatched. The rearrangement links TRBV9 to TRBJ2-3; 7 nucleotides agree with TRBD1. This TCR came from a human donor with classical Hodgkin lymphoma. The sequencing used CD4+ T cells from blood, collected before the fourth cycle of nivolumab. The CDR3 DNA is TGTGCCAGCAGCGCCCCTCAAAGGGGGCGAGATACGCAGTATTTT. It translates to CASSAPQRGRDTQYF. The whole variable domain, remainder taken from reference TRBV9 and TRBJ2-3, is DSGVTQTPKHLITATGQRVTLRCSPRSGDLSVYWYQQSLDQGLQFLIQYYNGEERAKGNILERFSAQQFPDLHSELNLSSLELGDSALYFCASSAPQRGRDTQYFGPGTRLTVL.